This entry lists 22 T cell receptor beta chains sequenced from one sample in a study of T cell changes during pregnancy in multiple sclerosis. TCRdb's copy holds only in-frame clones and misses some; the assay was immunoSEQ multiplex PCR. The table lists over 60,000 clones, roughly nine tenths of them singletons. Sequencing was performed on peripheral blood, taken in the first trimester of pregnancy. Receptor source: a female donor with multiple sclerosis, enrolled in a pregnancy study.

The rearrangement links TRBV29-1 to TRBJ2-3; TRBD1 might be the D (6 bases). The germline V and J ends were trimmed by 4 bases and 5 bases, with 13 bases remaining between them. In germline, CDR1 is SQVTM, CDR2 ANQGSEA. The CDR3 is 13 amino acids. CDR3 coding DNA: TGCAGCGTTGGAACGCAGGGGAGAGATACGCAGTATTTT. This encodes CSVGTQGRDTQYF.

The chain carries TRBV19 and TRBJ1-2, with TRBD1 identical over 8 bases. From germline, CDR1 is LNHDA and CDR2 SQIVND (reference sequence). With V trimmed by 8 bases and J by 2 bases, 1 base remained unmatched. This CDR3 contains 12 residues. CDR3 amino acids: CASQGANYGYTF. The CDR3 DNA reads TGTGCCAGTCAGGGGGCGAACTATGGCTACACCTTC.

The V call is TRBV11-2, the J call TRBJ1-4, with unresolved D. V was trimmed by 3 bases and J by 0 bases, leaving 11 bases between them. There are 16 residues in the CDR3. The germline V gene has CDR1 SGHAT and CDR2 FQNNGV. In nucleotides, the CDR3 is TGTGCCAGCAGCTTGGTTGCCGGTGCAACTAATGAAAAACTGTTTTTT. Protein product: CASSLVAGATNEKLFF.

V usage is TRBV5-1 and J usage is TRBJ2-5; 13 bases are a match to TRBD2. J lost 0 bases, V lost 4 bases, and 3 bases had no gene match. CDR1 and CDR2 from the germline V gene are SGHRS and YFSETQ. The CDR3 is 16 amino acids. The chain's CDR3 is CASSQGLAGDQETQYF. For the CDR3, the DNA is TGCGCCAGCAGCCAAGGACTAGCGGGGGACCAAGAGACCCAGTACTTC.

This chain uses TRBV7-2 with TRBJ2-1; 8 bases map to TRBD1. Germline assignment: CDR1 SGHTA and CDR2 FQGNSA. The CDR3 spans 15 residues. With 5 bases clipped from V and 3 bases from J, the junction kept 6 bases outside the gene matches. In DNA form, the CDR3 reads TGTGCCAGCAGCAGAGACAGGGGAGACTACAATGAGCAGTTCTTC. Protein sequence: CASSRDRGDYNEQFF.

The J gene is TRBJ1-4, the V gene TRBV5-1; 7 nucleotides match TRBD1. CDR1 and CDR2 (germline): SGHRS, YFSETQ. J gave up 0 bases and V 2 bases, and 4 bases lay outside the gene matches. The CDR3 is 16 residues long. Written as DNA, the CDR3 is TGCGCCAGCAGCTTAGGGGGCACTCCAACTAATGAAAAACTGTTTTTT. It encodes CASSLGGTPTNEKLFF.

This rearrangement joins TRBV6-5 to TRBJ1-1; a possible D gene is TRBD1 (5 bases). Per the germline V gene, CDR1 is MNHEY and CDR2 is SVGAGI. There are 15 residues in the CDR3. V was shortened by 0 bases and J by 6 bases, with 14 bases between the two germline ends. The chain's CDR3 is CASSYSPGWRAEAFF. CDR3 sequence (DNA): TGTGCCAGCAGTTACTCTCCAGGGTGGAGGGCTGAAGCTTTCTTT.

This clone turned up a few times. The chain recombines TRBV6-1 with TRBJ1-1; 7 bases fit TRBD1. The CDR3 runs 13 residues. Germline V gene lookup returns CDR1 MNHNS and CDR2 SASEGT. J gave up 8 bases and V 6 bases, and 9 bases lay outside the gene matches. The CDR3 region is CASRLTGAIEAFF. As DNA, the CDR3 is TGTGCCAGCAGACTCACAGGGGCGATAGAAGCTTTCTTT.

The rearrangement links TRBV6-1 to TRBJ1-2; D is unclear. The V end was cut by 7 bases, the J end by 3 bases, with 12 bases between. Germline V lookup: CDR1 MNHNS, CDR2 SASEGT. This CDR3 comprises 13 residues. The DNA for the CDR3 is TGTGCCAGCAAAGATCAAGACTACTATGGCTACACCTTC. Translating gives CASKDQDYYGYTF.

This chain connects TRBV18 to TRBJ2-2; D is possibly TRBD1 (6 bases). Germline V gene data show CDR1 as KGHSH and CDR2 as LQKENI. The length of the CDR3 is 15 residues. Trimming left V 2 bases short and J 4 bases short, with 11 bases between. CDR3 residues: CASSPGQGTTGELFF. The CDR3, as DNA: TGTGCCAGCTCACCAGGGCAGGGGACCACCGGGGAGCTGTTTTTT.

The genes are TRBV28 and TRBJ1-3, with 7 bases that match TRBD1. CDR1 is MDHEN, CDR2 SYDVKM, per germline. This CDR3 is 13 amino acids long. V gave up 6 bases and J gave up 4 bases; unmatched junction bases: 3. The CDR3 sequence is CASRGTVGNTIYF. The DNA of the CDR3 is TGTGCCAGCAGGGGGACAGTCGGAAACACCATATATTTT.

The rearrangement joins TRBV7-2 to TRBJ2-7, with 9 positions matching TRBD2. Unmatched junction bases numbered 8, after V lost 1 base and J lost 7 bases. Germline CDR1 is SGHTA and CDR2 is FQGNSA. CDR3 size: 15 residues. This CDR3 is CASSLVPSGAGEQYF. The CDR3 nucleotides read TGTGCCAGCAGCTTAGTCCCTAGCGGGGCAGGGGAGCAGTACTTC. Full variable domain (missing parts from reference TRBV7-2 and TRBJ2-7): GAGVSQSPSNKVTEKGKDVELRCDPISGHTALYWYRQSLGQGLEFLIYFQGNSAPDKSGLPSDRFSAERTGGSVSTLTIQRTQQEDSAVYLCASSLVPSGAGEQYFGPGTRLTVT.

V gene TRBV7-8 combines with J gene TRBJ2-5; maybe TRBD1 (7 bases). The CDR3 loop spans 16 amino acids. Trimming removed 5 bases from V and 1 base from J, with 17 bases in between. CDR1 and CDR2 from the germline V gene are SGHVS and FQNEAQ. The CDR3 here is CASSTRSGGLQETQYF. CDR3 in DNA: TGTGCCAGCAGCACACGATCAGGGGGACTCCAAGAGACCCAGTACTTC.

J is TRBJ2-7 and V is TRBV27; D perhaps matches TRBD2 (6 bases). Trimming removed 5 bases at V and 3 bases at J, with 11 bases between. Germline CDR1 MNHEY, CDR2 SMNVEV (reference sequence). The CDR3 is 13 residues long. CDR3 bases: TGTGCCAGCAGTCCCGGGGGAGGCTACGAGCAGTACTTC. This sequence encodes CASSPGGGYEQYF.

The J gene is TRBJ1-2, the V gene TRBV6-5, with TRBD1 matching over 9 bases. V gave up 7 bases and J gave up 6 bases; unmatched junction bases: 6. The CDR3 is 13 residues long. Germline CDR1 and CDR2: MNHEY and SVGAGI. The DNA of the CDR3 is TGTGCCAGCAATCCGGGACAGGGTAATGGCTACACCTTC. It specifies CASNPGQGNGYTF.

The genes are TRBV2 and TRBJ2-3; D is ambiguous. Germline CDR1 SNHLY, CDR2 FYNNEI. The CDR3 totals 11 residues. V was cut by 4 bases and J by 4 bases, with 3 bases left in between. CDR3 coding DNA: TGTGCCAGCAGTGCGGCAGATACGCAGTATTTT. Translation: CASSAADTQYF.

The chain employs TRBV25-1 and TRBJ1-2; D call uncertain. The length of the CDR3 is 13 residues. V was shortened by 0 bases and J by 4 bases, with 6 bases between the two germline ends. Germline V CDR1 and CDR2: MGHDK, SYGVNS. CDR3 in DNA: TGTGCCAGCAGTGAATACGCGGTCTATGGCTACACCTTC. Its translation is CASSEYAVYGYTF.

This clone was seen just once. This chain joins TRBV30 and TRBJ2-1; TRBD2 agrees at 12 bases. Germline V gene lookup returns CDR1 GTSNPN and CDR2 SVGIG (reference sequence). This CDR3 spans 14 amino acids. The J segment lost 7 bases and the V segment lost 5 bases, leaving 6 bases of the junction unmatched. The CDR3 here is CAWETSGSQNEQFF. CDR3 coding DNA: TGTGCCTGGGAGACTAGCGGGAGTCAGAATGAGCAGTTCTTC.

The chain uses TRBV11-2 and TRBJ2-3, with 9 bases lining up with TRBD2. The CDR3 consists of 15 residues. The germline gives CDR1 SGHAT, CDR2 FQNNGV. Germline trimming cut 7 bases from V and 4 bases from J; bases unmatched to any gene: 9. As DNA, the CDR3 is TGTGCCAGCATTCGGAGCGGGGGGAAGCCAGATACGCAGTATTTT. This sequence encodes CASIRSGGKPDTQYF.

The sample holds one count of this clone. This chain links TRBV9 with TRBJ1-1; TRBD1 matches at 9 bases. CDR1 and CDR2 from the germline V gene are SGDLS and YYNGEE. V shed 3 bases, J shed 6 bases, and the junction held 9 bases outside the gene matches. The CDR3 length is 15 residues. CDR3 DNA: TGTGCCAGCAGCGCGCTAGGGACAGGGAGCCCTGAAGCTTTCTTT. The encoded protein is CASSALGTGSPEAFF.

The CDR3 nucleotides read TGTGCCAGCAGTGATGCAGGGAAATATGGCTACACCTTC. Protein: CASSDAGKYGYTF. This rearrangement joins TRBV2 to TRBJ1-2; weak D call: TRBD1 (5 bases). The V end lost 3 bases, the J end lost 5 bases, and 10 bases lay between the germline ends. This CDR3 is built from 13 residues. The germline CDR1 and CDR2 sequences are SNHLY and FYNNEI.

The chain combines TRBV7-9 with TRBJ2-7; D call uncertain. CDR3 length equals 14 residues. Trimming took off 4 bases at V and 9 bases at J, with 19 bases between the two ends. Germline assignment: CDR1 SEHNR and CDR2 FQNEAQ (reference sequence). CDR3 sequence (DNA): TGTGCCAGCAGCTCGCCAGGAAAGAACCAAGGGCAGTACTTC. Protein: CASSSPGKNQGQYF.